This TCR beta chain was found in a study of early T cells in non-severe SARS-CoV-2 infection. This clonotype has only a few counts. The CDR3 spans 15 residues. Trimming at V came to 0 bases and at J to 8 bases, leaving 11 bases not matched to a gene. Per the germline V gene, CDR1 is DFQATT and CDR2 is SNEGSKA (reference sequence). Attachment of unique molecular identifiers was made to individual cDNA molecules. TCRdb reprocessed the 5' RACE reads via MiXCR and lists one record per CDR3 protein. The table shows fewer than 85,000 distinct CDR3 sequences, with around 11% occurring only once. The sequences come from whole blood, collected at baseline. The chain employs TRBV20-1 and TRBJ2-7; 9 nucleotides align to TRBD1. This TCR was recovered from an adult who was a healthcare worker with PCR-confirmed SARS-CoV-2 infection or an uninfected control (not recorded which). Here the CDR3 DNA reads TGCAGTGCTAGAGATAGGGACAGGGCCCTAGGGCAGCAGTACTTC. This translates into CSARDRDRALGQQYF.